The 2 T cell receptor beta chains given below trace back to one sample, sequenced in a study of Tregs in tolerant kidney transplant recipients. The repertoire was sequenced with immunoSEQ multiplex PCR; TCRdb's copy has only in-frame clones and lacks some. The table shows 85,000 to 90,000 clones, with more than 90% occurring only once. Sequencing was carried out using CD8+ T cells from blood. The origin of the receptors is a human donor in good health.

The chain carries TRBV2 and TRBJ2-1; no clear D gene. Looked up from germline, CDR1 is SNHLY and CDR2 is FYNNEI. The CDR3 totals 14 residues. Trimming pared 5 bases from V and 0 bases from J, leaving 8 bases between. DNA for the CDR3: TGTGCCAGCAGTTTAATGAGCTCCTACAATGAGCAGTTCTTC. It specifies CASSLMSSYNEQFF.

The V call is TRBV2, the J call TRBJ1-2; no clear D. V lost 8 bases and J 8 bases, leaving 12 bases between the germline ends. Germline V gene sequence: CDR1 SNHLY, CDR2 FYNNEI. The CDR3 is 11 amino acids. The CDR3 sequence: CASPRLWGYTF. The CDR3 DNA reads TGTGCCAGCCCGAGGTTGTGGGGCTACACCTTC. Variable domain in full (rest from reference TRBV2 and TRBJ1-2): EPEVTQTPSHQVTQMGQEVILRCVPISNHLYFYWYRQILGQKVEFLVSFYNNEISEKSEIFDDQFSVERPDGSNFTLKIRSTKLEDSAMYFCASPRLWGYTFGSGTRLTVV.